The following is a T cell receptor (beta chain) sequence with its context. In the original workflow: Amplification of reference gene primers was used by the study to estimate nucleated cell counts. Libraries were prepared by immunoSEQ multiplex PCR; TCRdb keeps only in-frame clonotypes and omits some of them. That table supplies the V and J calls and clone size; D and trimming were determined from the DNA. The sample has more than 200,000 clones; around 83% are singletons. The germline V gene encodes CDR1 MNHEY and CDR2 SMNVEV (reference sequence). Trimming left V 4 bases short and J 9 bases short, with 7 bases between. The CDR3 runs to 12 residues. This sample was taken from a study of blood T cell repertoires in COVID-19. Study context: Samples came from the United States, Italy and Spain, spanning acute and convalescent COVID-19. Sources were T cells, B-cell-depleted T cells, or PBMCs; the material itself was cDNA or gDNA.

This TCR was recovered from a man between 40 and 49 years old with active or convalescent COVID-19. Sequenced sample: peripheral blood. The chain recombines TRBV27 with TRBJ1-6; D ambiguous. In DNA, the CDR3 is TGTGCCAGCAGTTCCCCACTTTCACCCCTCCACTTT. Protein: CASSSPLSPLHF.